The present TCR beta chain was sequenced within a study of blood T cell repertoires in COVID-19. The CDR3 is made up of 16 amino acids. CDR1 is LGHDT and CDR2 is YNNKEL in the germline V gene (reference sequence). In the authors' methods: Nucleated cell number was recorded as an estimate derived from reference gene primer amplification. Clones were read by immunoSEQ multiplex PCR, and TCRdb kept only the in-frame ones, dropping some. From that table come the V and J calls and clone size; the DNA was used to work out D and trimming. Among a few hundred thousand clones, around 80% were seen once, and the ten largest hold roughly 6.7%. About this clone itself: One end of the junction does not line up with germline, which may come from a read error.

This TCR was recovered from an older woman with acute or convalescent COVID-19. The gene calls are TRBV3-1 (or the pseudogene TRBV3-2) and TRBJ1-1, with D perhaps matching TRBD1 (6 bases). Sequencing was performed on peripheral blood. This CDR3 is CASTQGGLLMNTEAFF. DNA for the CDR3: TGTGCCAGCACCCAAGGGGGGCTCCTCATGAACACTGAAGCTTTCTTT.